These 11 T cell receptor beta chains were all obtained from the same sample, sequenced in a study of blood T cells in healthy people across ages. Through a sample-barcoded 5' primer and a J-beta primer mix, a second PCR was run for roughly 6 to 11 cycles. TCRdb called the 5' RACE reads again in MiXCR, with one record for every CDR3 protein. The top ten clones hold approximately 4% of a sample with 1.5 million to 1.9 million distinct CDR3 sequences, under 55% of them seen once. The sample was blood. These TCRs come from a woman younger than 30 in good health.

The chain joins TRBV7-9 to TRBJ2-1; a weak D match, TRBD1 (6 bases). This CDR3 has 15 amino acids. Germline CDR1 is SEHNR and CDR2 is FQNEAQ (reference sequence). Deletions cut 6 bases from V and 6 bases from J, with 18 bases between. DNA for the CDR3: TGTGCCAGCAGTTTGCTGGACAGTAGGGCCAATGAGCAGTTCTTC. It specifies CASSLLDSRANEQFF.

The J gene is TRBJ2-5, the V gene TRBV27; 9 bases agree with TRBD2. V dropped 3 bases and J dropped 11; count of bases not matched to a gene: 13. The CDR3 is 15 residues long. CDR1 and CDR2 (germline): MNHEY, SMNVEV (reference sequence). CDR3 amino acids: CASSFTGTSFGEQYF. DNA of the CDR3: TGTGCCAGCAGTTTCACCGGGACTAGCTTCGGTGAGCAGTACTTC.

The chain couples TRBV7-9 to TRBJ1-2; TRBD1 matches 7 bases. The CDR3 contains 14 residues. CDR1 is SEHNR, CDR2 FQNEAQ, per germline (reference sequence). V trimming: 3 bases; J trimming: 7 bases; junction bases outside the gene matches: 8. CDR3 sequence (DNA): TGTGCCAGCAGCTTCGCCGACAGGGCTGGTGGCTACACCTTC. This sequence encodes CASSFADRAGGYTF.

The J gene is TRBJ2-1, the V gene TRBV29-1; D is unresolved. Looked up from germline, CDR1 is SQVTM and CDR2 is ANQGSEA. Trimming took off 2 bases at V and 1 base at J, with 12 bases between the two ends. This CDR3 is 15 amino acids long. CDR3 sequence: CSVEYHGRSYNEQFF. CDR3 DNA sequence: TGCAGCGTTGAATATCACGGACGTTCCTACAATGAGCAGTTCTTC.

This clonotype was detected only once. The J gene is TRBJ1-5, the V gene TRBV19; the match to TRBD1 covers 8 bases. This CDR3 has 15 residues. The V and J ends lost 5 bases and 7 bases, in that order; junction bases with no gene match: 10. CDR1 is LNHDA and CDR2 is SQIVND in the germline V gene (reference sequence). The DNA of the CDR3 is TGTGCCAGTAGTTACCCCAACAGGGGGGGGCAGCCCCAGCATTTT. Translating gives CASSYPNRGGQPQHF.

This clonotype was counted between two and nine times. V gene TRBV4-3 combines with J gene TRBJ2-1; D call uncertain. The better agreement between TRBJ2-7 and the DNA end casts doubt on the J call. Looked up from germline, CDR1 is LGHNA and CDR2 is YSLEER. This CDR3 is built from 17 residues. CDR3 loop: CASSQDAARQAYNEQYF. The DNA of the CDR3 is TGCGCCAGCAGCCAAGATGCCGCGCGGCAAGCCTACAATGAGCAGTACTTC.

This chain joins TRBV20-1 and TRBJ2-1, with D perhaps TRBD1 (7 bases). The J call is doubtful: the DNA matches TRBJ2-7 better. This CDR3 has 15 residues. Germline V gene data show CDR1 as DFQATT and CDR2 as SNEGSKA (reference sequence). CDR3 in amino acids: CSAKGAGTSYNEQYF. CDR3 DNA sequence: TGCAGTGCTAAGGGGGCGGGGACCTCCTACAATGAGCAGTACTTC.

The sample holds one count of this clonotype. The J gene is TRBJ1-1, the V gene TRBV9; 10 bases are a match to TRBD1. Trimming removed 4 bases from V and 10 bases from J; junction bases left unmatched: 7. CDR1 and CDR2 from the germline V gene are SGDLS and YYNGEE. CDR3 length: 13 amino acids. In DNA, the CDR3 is TGTGCCAGCAGCCCCGGACAGGGGGTAGCAGCTTTCTTT. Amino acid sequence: CASSPGQGVAAFF.

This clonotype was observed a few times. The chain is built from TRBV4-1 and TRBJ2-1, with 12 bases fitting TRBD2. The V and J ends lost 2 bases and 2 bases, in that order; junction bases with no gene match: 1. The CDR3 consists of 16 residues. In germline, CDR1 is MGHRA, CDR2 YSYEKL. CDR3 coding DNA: TGCGCCAGCAGCCAAAGGACTAGCGGGGCCTACAATGAGCAGTTCTTC. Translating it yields CASSQRTSGAYNEQFF.

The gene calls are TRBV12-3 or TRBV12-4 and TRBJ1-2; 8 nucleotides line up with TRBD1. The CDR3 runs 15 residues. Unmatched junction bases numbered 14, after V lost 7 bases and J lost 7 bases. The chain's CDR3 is CASTSPGAGGSGYTF. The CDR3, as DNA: TGTGCCAGCACCTCCCCTGGGGCAGGGGGCTCTGGCTACACCTTC.

The CDR3 here is CASNNVASYNEQFF. For the CDR3, the DNA is TGTGCCAGCAATAACGTTGCTTCCTACAATGAGCAGTTCTTC. The rearrangement uses TRBV14 and TRBJ2-1, with D uncertain. Per germline, CDR1 SGHDN and CDR2 FVKESK. V was shortened by 7 bases and J by 1 base, with 11 bases between the two germline ends. This CDR3 has 14 residues.